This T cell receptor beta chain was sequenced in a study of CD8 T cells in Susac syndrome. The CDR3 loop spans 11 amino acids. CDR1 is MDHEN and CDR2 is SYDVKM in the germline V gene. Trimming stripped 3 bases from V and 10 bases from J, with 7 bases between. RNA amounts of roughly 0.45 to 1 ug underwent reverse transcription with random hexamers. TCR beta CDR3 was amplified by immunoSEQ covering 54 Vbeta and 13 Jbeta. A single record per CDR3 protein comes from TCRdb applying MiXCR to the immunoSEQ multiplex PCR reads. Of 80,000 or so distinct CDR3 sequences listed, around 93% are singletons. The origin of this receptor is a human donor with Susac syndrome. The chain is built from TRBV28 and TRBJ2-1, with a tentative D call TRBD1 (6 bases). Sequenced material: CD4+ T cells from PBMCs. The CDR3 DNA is TGTGCCAGCAGTTTTGGGACAGAGCAGTTCTTC. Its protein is CASSFGTEQFF.